Shown below are 11 T cell receptor beta chains from a single sample sequenced in a study of identical twins listed by TCRdb under 2016. Library preparation used 5' RACE. Sequencer: Illumina HiSeq 2000. Clones were called with MiXCR by TCRdb after fastp trimmed the public reads at Q25, and only in-frame beta chains were retained. CDR3 protein duplicates are merged, each entry listing the most common genes and DNA. The sample includes around 18,000 distinct CDR3 sequences, with about two thirds observed a single time. Around 6.4% of the sample goes to the ten largest clones. Sequencing was carried out using memory (CD45RO+) T cells sorted from blood. In the paper's terms, the cell subset or site label means: CD45RO+ enriched T cells. The source of these receptors is a woman between 18 and 30 years old in good health. This table probably holds off-target reads from a library built for another chain.

In its sample, this clonotype was seen a few times. The chain combines TRBV11-3 with TRBJ1-1, with D unresolved. CDR1 is SGHNT and CDR2 is YENEEA in the germline V gene. The CDR3 sequence is 14 residues long. V gave up 2 bases and J gave up 4 bases, with 11 bases separating them. The CDR3 sequence: CASSLRGTGTEAFF. In nucleotides, the CDR3 is TGTGCCAGCAGCTTACGGGGAACGGGCACTGAAGCTTTCTTT.

The J gene is TRBJ2-3, the V gene TRBV7-2, with 14 nucleotides matching TRBD2. The CDR3 has 17 amino acids. Trimming at V came to 4 bases and at J to 1 base, leaving 4 bases not matched to a gene. From germline, CDR1 is SGHTA and CDR2 FQGNSA. The CDR3 region is CASSWGLAGAGTDTQYF. The CDR3 region has the DNA TGTGCCAGCAGCTGGGGACTAGCGGGAGCGGGCACAGATACGCAGTATTTT.

V and J are TRBV6-2 or TRBV6-3 and TRBJ2-4; 8 bases match TRBD2. The CDR3 extends over 17 amino acids. The germline CDR1 and CDR2 sequences are MNHEY and SVGEGT. V was pared by 8 bases and J by 2 bases, with 14 bases of the junction left unmatched. The chain's CDR3 is CASRKAGVSRTKNIQYF. The CDR3 bases are TGTGCCAGCCGGAAAGCGGGAGTCTCTAGGACCAAAAACATTCAGTACTTC.

The chain uses TRBV24-1 and TRBJ2-3; D might be TRBD1 (7 bases). Trimming left V 7 bases short and J 2 bases short, with 18 bases between. From germline, CDR1 is KGHDR and CDR2 SFDVKD. The CDR3 totals 16 residues. The CDR3 DNA sequence: TGTGCCACCAGGAAAGGAGGGGGCGTAATCACAGATACGCAGTATTTT. Encoded protein: CATRKGGGVITDTQYF.

The rearrangement uses TRBV3-1 and TRBJ1-2; D might be TRBD1 (6 bases). The germline gives CDR1 LGHDT, CDR2 YNNKEL (reference sequence). There are 14 residues in the CDR3. The V gene lost 3 bases and the J gene lost 4 bases, with 12 bases spanning the gap. DNA for the CDR3: TGTGCCAGCAGCCATGATGGACAGATCTATGGCTACACCTTC. As protein: CASSHDGQIYGYTF.

A single count supports this clonotype. This sequence joins TRBV10-3 and TRBJ2-6, with 9 bases lining up with TRBD2. This CDR3 is built from 17 residues. J was trimmed by 0 bases and V by 7 bases; bases with no gene match: 7. The V gene's germline CDR1 is ENHRY and CDR2 SYGVKD. CDR3 region: CAITDSGSPSGANVLTF. Here the CDR3 DNA reads TGTGCCATCACCGATAGCGGGAGTCCCTCTGGGGCCAACGTCCTGACTTTC.

This clonotype was counted a few times. The gene calls are TRBV19 and TRBJ2-3, with 13 bases lining up with TRBD2. CDR3 length: 17 residues. The germline V gene has CDR1 LNHDA and CDR2 SQIVND (reference sequence). With V trimmed by 3 bases and J by 5 bases, 8 bases remained unmatched. The CDR3 DNA is TGTGCCAGTAGTATTCGGGGACTAGCGGGATCTGGAGATACGCAGTATTTT. It translates to CASSIRGLAGSGDTQYF.

The V and J genes are TRBV28 and TRBJ2-3, with D unclear. The CDR3 has 11 residues. Germline CDR1 and CDR2: MDHEN and SYDVKM. Trimming left V 10 bases short and J 7 bases short, with 12 bases between. CDR3 region: CAIQQAHTQYF. CDR3 nucleotides: TGTGCCATTCAGCAGGCACATACGCAGTATTTT.

The chain uses TRBV20-1 and TRBJ2-3, with D unclear. The CDR3 consists of 12 residues. The germline gives CDR1 DFQATT, CDR2 SNEGSKA (reference sequence). Deletions cut 6 bases from V and 1 base from J, with 8 bases between. The CDR3 sequence is CSADDRTDTQYF. The CDR3 nucleotides are TGCAGTGCAGACGACCGCACAGATACGCAGTATTTT.

This clonotype appeared a few times. The V call is TRBV10-3, the J call TRBJ2-2; 9 bases are shared with TRBD1. Unmatched junction bases numbered 6, after V lost 4 bases and J lost 3 bases. The CDR3 has 16 residues. CDR1 and CDR2 from the germline V gene are ENHRY and SYGVKD. The CDR3 protein is CAISGRTGVDTGELFF. The CDR3 DNA sequence: TGTGCCATCAGTGGGCGGACAGGGGTGGACACCGGGGAGCTGTTTTTT.

The chain uses TRBV12-3 or TRBV12-4 and TRBJ2-5, with TRBD1 identical over 8 bases. CDR3 size: 15 residues. The V gene end was trimmed by 7 bases and the J gene end by 5 bases; junction bases not matched to a gene: 12. The CDR3 loop is CASTQRTGYLETQYF. In DNA, the CDR3 is TGTGCCAGCACCCAACGGACAGGGTATTTGGAGACCCAGTACTTC.